The 23 T cell receptor beta chains reported below all come from one sample, sequenced in a study of T cells in tuberculosis (dated by TCRdb to 2016 to 2019). To prepare the library, the immunoSEQ multiplex PCR assay was applied. TCRdb took over this immuneACCESS table, retaining in-frame rearrangements with V and J assigned. Such tables are incomplete; in checked studies, under half of the missing clones stem from an unresolved V gene, and the remainder is unexplained. The sample records 55,000 to 60,000 clones, approximately 91% of which are singletons. The ten largest account for about a fifth of the sample. PBMC were thawed, rested overnight, stained with GMM-loaded CD1B tetramer, a Live/Dead dye and anti-CD3, and then sorted on a FACS Aria II. CD1B tetramers were loaded with C32 glucose monomycolate purified from Rhodococcus equi. Sequenced input: CD1b-GMM tetramer-negative cells sorted from PBMCs. What the cell subset or site label conveys for this sample: T cells not binding CD1B-GMM tetramer, sorted from same donor. The receptors shown here come from an adult woman with latent tuberculosis.

The chain has TRBV30 and TRBJ1-1, with no clear D. Looked up from germline, CDR1 is GTSNPN and CDR2 is SVGIG (reference sequence). Deletions cut 1 base from V and 0 bases from J, with 3 bases between. The CDR3 has 12 amino acids. CDR3 sequence reads: CAWSGLNTEAFF. CDR3 in DNA: TGTGCCTGGAGTGGGCTGAACACTGAAGCTTTCTTT.

The gene calls are TRBV5-1 and TRBJ2-1, with D possibly being TRBD2 (5 bases). Germline CDR1 is SGHRS and CDR2 is YFSETQ. The CDR3 spans 13 residues. V was shortened by 3 bases and J by 6 bases, with 10 bases between the two germline ends. The CDR3 DNA is TGCGCCAGCAGCTCGCTCGGGATCAATGAGCAGTTCTTC. Residues: CASSSLGINEQFF. Filled out from reference TRBV5-1 and TRBJ2-1, the complete variable domain reads KAGVTQTPRYLIKTRGQQVTLSCSPISGHRSVSWYQQTPGQGLQFLFEYFSETQRNKGNFPGRFSGRQFSNSRSEMNVSTLELGDSALYLCASSSLGINEQFFGPGTRLTVL.

This chain links TRBV19 with TRBJ2-1; unclear D gene. CDR3 length: 14 amino acids. V was shortened by 4 bases and J by 2 bases, with 9 bases between the two germline ends. The germline CDR1 and CDR2 sequences are LNHDA and SQIVND (reference sequence). The CDR3 loop is CASSTGFPYNEQFF. The CDR3 nucleotides are TGTGCCAGTAGTACAGGATTCCCCTACAATGAGCAGTTCTTC.

The rearrangement uses TRBV6-1 and TRBJ1-4; no definite D call. Germline V lookup: CDR1 MNHNS, CDR2 SASEGT. CDR3 length: 13 amino acids. The V gene lost 7 bases and the J gene lost 4 bases, with 10 bases spanning the gap. CDR3 region: CASKATLNEKLFF. CDR3 nucleotides: TGTGCCAGCAAGGCGACTCTTAATGAAAAACTGTTTTTT.

V gene TRBV19 combines with J gene TRBJ1-1, with 7 nucleotides matching TRBD1. CDR1 LNHDA and CDR2 SQIVND come from the germline V gene (reference sequence). The CDR3 extends over 15 amino acids. Losses at the gene ends were 3 bases for V and 2 bases for J; bases not matched to a gene: 6. CDR3 in amino acids: CASSISRQGNTEAFF. The CDR3 coding sequence is TGTGCCAGTAGTATTAGTCGACAGGGAAACACTGAAGCTTTCTTT.

The chain combines TRBV4-3 with TRBJ2-2, with D maybe TRBD1 (5 bases). The CDR3 has 19 residues. Germline values: CDR1 LGHNA, CDR2 YSLEER. With 3 bases removed from V and 0 bases from J, the gap between germline ends came to 20 bases. The CDR3 DNA reads TGCGCCAGCAGCCATGTCCGTATCCGAGACAGACCGAACACCGGGGAGCTGTTTTTT. It translates to CASSHVRIRDRPNTGELFF.

This clone was picked up a small number of times. The genes are TRBV21-1 and TRBJ1-2; TRBD1 is taken as the D call from the table, unchecked against the DNA. TRBV21-1 is a documented pseudogene. This CDR3 is 13 amino acids long. Here the CDR3 DNA reads TGTGCCAGCAGCAATTCAAATTACTATGGCTACACCTTC. It encodes CASSNSNYYGYTF.

The genes are TRBV6-6 and TRBJ1-5; D possibly corresponds to TRBD1 (6 bases). Germline CDR1 MNHNY, CDR2 SVGAGI (reference sequence). The CDR3 runs to 13 residues. V gave up 6 bases and J gave up 4 bases, with 10 bases separating them. CDR3 nucleotides: TGTGCCAGCAGGGGACAAGTGAATCAGCCCCAGCATTTT. Its protein is CASRGQVNQPQHF.

V gene TRBV28 combines with J gene TRBJ1-5; no reliable D call. The CDR3 sequence is 15 residues long. The germline gives CDR1 MDHEN, CDR2 SYDVKM. Trimming removed 5 bases from V and 4 bases from J, with 15 bases in between. DNA for the CDR3: TGTGCCAGCAGTCCCGCCGGAGGGTGGAATCAGCCCCAGCATTTT. Protein sequence: CASSPAGGWNQPQHF.

This clone was observed a few times. This chain uses TRBV4-1 with TRBJ1-3; 7 bases match TRBD1. Germline values: CDR1 MGHRA, CDR2 YSYEKL. CDR3 length equals 14 residues. V was pared by 4 bases and J by 2 bases, with 2 bases of the junction left unmatched. The CDR3 DNA follows: TGCGCCAGCAGCCTCGGGACAGCTGGAAACACCATATATTTT. This translates into CASSLGTAGNTIYF.

In nucleotides, the CDR3 is TGCGCCAGCAGCTTGGAAGGGGAAAATTTGAACACTGAAGCTTTCTTT. This sequence encodes CASSLEGENLNTEAFF. The V gene is TRBV5-1, the J gene TRBJ1-1; D possibly corresponds to TRBD1 (5 bases). Germline V gene sequence: CDR1 SGHRS, CDR2 YFSETQ. V lost 0 bases to trimming and J lost 0 bases, with 12 bases between them. CDR3 size: 16 residues.

V usage is TRBV5-1 and J usage is TRBJ2-5, with unresolved D. The end of the DNA fits TRBJ2-7 better, so the J call may be wrong. This CDR3 has 13 amino acids. The germline V gene has CDR1 SGHRS and CDR2 YFSETQ. CDR3 nucleotide sequence: TGCGCCAGCAGGACCTGGGTGGGCTACGAGCAGTACTTC. This encodes CASRTWVGYEQYF.

Worth noting for this clone: An end of the junction does not agree with germline; a read error may underlie this. Other DNA sequences in the same sample also yield this CDR3. V usage is TRBV7-6 and J usage is TRBJ1-6, with D possibly matching TRBD1 (5 bases). Germline lookup yields CDR1 SGHVS and CDR2 FNYEAQ. The CDR3 consists of 16 residues. CDR3 protein: CASSLGAGTNNSPLHF. CDR3 in DNA: TGTGCCAGCAGCTTAGGTGCGGGGACGAATAATTCCCCCCTCCACTTT. Using reference TRBV7-6 and TRBJ1-6 for the parts outside the CDR3, the full variable domain is GAGVSQSPRYKVTKRGQDVALRCDPISGHVSLYWYRQALGQGPEFLTYFNYEAQQDKSGLPNDRFSAERPEGSISTLTIQRTEQRDSAMYRCASSLGAGTNNSPLHFGNGTRLTVT.

The sample holds a few counts of this clone. This sequence joins TRBV7-2 and TRBJ1-2; D uncertain. The length of the CDR3 is 15 residues. Germline CDR1 is SGHTA and CDR2 is FQGNSA. Trimming cost V 0 bases and J 1 base, with 9 bases left between them. The CDR3 DNA is TGTGCCAGCAGCTTAGCGGGTGGGAGTAACTATGGCTACACCTTC. This encodes CASSLAGGSNYGYTF.

This chain links TRBV9 with TRBJ2-5, with 7 bases aligning to TRBD2. Germline assignment: CDR1 SGDLS and CDR2 YYNGEE. This CDR3 region has 16 residues. Trimming took 0 bases from V and 2 from J; bases not matched to a gene: 7. The CDR3 region is CASSVAFSSGQETQYF. CDR3 nucleotide sequence: TGTGCCAGCAGCGTAGCTTTTTCTAGCGGTCAAGAGACCCAGTACTTC. Filled out from reference TRBV9 and TRBJ2-5, the complete variable domain reads DSGVTQTPKHLITATGQRVTLRCSPRSGDLSVYWYQQSLDQGLQFLIQYYNGEERAKGNILERFSAQQFPDLHSELNLSSLELGDSALYFCASSVAFSSGQETQYFGPGTRLLVL.

V usage is TRBV7-8 and J usage is TRBJ2-3; D is perhaps TRBD2 (7 bases). Between the trimmed V and J ends, which lost 7 bases and 2 bases, there was a span of 16 bases. Germline values: CDR1 SGHVS, CDR2 FQNEAQ. The CDR3 is made up of 15 amino acids. CDR3 DNA: TGTGCCAGCACCCTAGGGGGGGGGCTCACAGATACGCAGTATTTT. Translating gives CASTLGGGLTDTQYF. Complete variable domain (other parts from reference TRBV7-8 and TRBJ2-3): GAGVSQSPRYKVAKRGQDVALRCDPISGHVSLFWYQQALGQGPEFLTYFQNEAQLDKSGLPSDRFFAERPEGSVSTLKIQRTQQEDSAVYLCASTLGGGLTDTQYFGPGTRLTVL.

In DNA, the CDR3 is TGTGCCAGCAGCCCTAGACTAGCGGGAGGTGTTGAGCAGTTCTTC. Its protein is CASSPRLAGGVEQFF. The gene calls are TRBV7-9 and TRBJ2-1; 13 nucleotides match TRBD2. Trimming took 5 bases from V and 9 from J; bases not matched to a gene: 7. The CDR3 totals 15 residues. CDR1 and CDR2 from the germline V gene are SEHNR and FQNEAQ (reference sequence).

The rearrangement uses TRBV11-2 and TRBJ1-1; no firm D call. The CDR3 totals 13 residues. From germline, CDR1 is SGHAT and CDR2 FQNNGV. V gave up 5 bases and J gave up 5 bases, with 12 bases separating them. The CDR3 DNA reads as TGTGCCAGCAGCCCCCTTGGGAGGACTGAAGCTTTCTTT. It is translated as CASSPLGRTEAFF.

The chain carries TRBV15 and TRBJ2-3, with 9 bases aligning to TRBD1. The V gene end was trimmed by 0 bases and the J gene end by 6 bases; junction bases not matched to a gene: 4. CDR1 is LNHNV, CDR2 YYDKDF, per germline (reference sequence). The CDR3 loop spans 15 amino acids. CDR3 sequence (DNA): TGTGCCACCAGCAGAGAGGGACAGGGAGGGGATACGCAGTATTTT. Translating it yields CATSREGQGGDTQYF.

The V gene is TRBV5-1, the J gene TRBJ1-1; D perhaps matches TRBD1 (6 bases). Germline V lookup: CDR1 SGHRS, CDR2 YFSETQ. Trimming stripped 1 base from V and 1 base from J, with 11 bases between. The CDR3 has 15 residues. The CDR3 region is CASSLLSGENTEAFF. In nucleotides, the CDR3 is TGCGCCAGCAGCTTGCTCTCAGGGGAGAACACTGAAGCTTTCTTT.

This sequence joins TRBV6-6 and TRBJ2-1; 10 bases align to TRBD2. This CDR3 is built from 14 residues. The trim removed 7 bases at V and 5 bases at J, leaving 5 bases unmatched. The germline V gene has CDR1 MNHNY and CDR2 SVGAGI (reference sequence). DNA of the CDR3: TGTGCCAGCACGGCTAGCGGGAGTCACAATGAGCAGTTCTTC. This gives the protein CASTASGSHNEQFF.

The rearrangement uses TRBV4-2 and TRBJ2-1; possibly TRBD1 for D (5 bases). The ends were cut back, 0 bases at V and 3 bases at J, with 9 bases in the middle. The CDR3 is 15 amino acids. CDR1 is LGHNA, CDR2 YNFKEQ, per germline. This CDR3 is CASSQEPGYYNEQFF. In DNA form, the CDR3 reads TGTGCCAGCAGCCAAGAGCCAGGGTACTACAATGAGCAGTTCTTC.

The chain employs TRBV15 and TRBJ1-2; 7 bases are shared with TRBD1. V lost 0 bases, J lost 6 bases, and 10 bases stayed unmatched. The CDR3 covers 16 residues. CDR1 and CDR2 (germline): LNHNV, YYDKDF (reference sequence). In DNA, the CDR3 is TGTGCCACCAGCAGAGAGCCGGCCAGGGGGGTAGATGGCTACACCTTC. This encodes CATSREPARGVDGYTF.